This T cell receptor (beta chain) was recorded in a study of post-analysis software for immune sequencing data. Study summary: Both relapsing-remitting and secondary progressive multiple sclerosis featured among the disease courses, as did progressive-relapsing multiple sclerosis.

The V and J ends lost 4 bases and 10 bases respectively, with 10 bases between them. The CDR3 is made up of 12 amino acids. Germline V gives CDR1 SNHLY, CDR2 FYNNEI. cDNA libraries for TCR beta contained unique molecular identifiers. TCRdb ran MiXCR on the PCR reads and lists one entry per CDR3 protein. The profile covers fewer than 850,000 distinct CDR3 sequences, with roughly 30% appearing a single time and around 0.56% taken by the ten largest. As regards this clonotype: What it binds is not known.

Study-wide results and caveats: A few TRBV segments were significantly more frequent in patients than in controls. TRBV5-6, TRBV5-1 and TRBV20-1 were among these segments. Samples sharing a preparation batch grouped tightly together when assessed by F measure.

The sequence derives from a girl aged 10 to 17 with multiple sclerosis. The sample was blood. This chain joins TRBV2 and TRBJ1-4; D unclear. The CDR3 sequence: CASSVEDGKLFF. Written as DNA, the CDR3 is TGTGCCAGCAGTGTCGAGGATGGAAAACTGTTTTTT.